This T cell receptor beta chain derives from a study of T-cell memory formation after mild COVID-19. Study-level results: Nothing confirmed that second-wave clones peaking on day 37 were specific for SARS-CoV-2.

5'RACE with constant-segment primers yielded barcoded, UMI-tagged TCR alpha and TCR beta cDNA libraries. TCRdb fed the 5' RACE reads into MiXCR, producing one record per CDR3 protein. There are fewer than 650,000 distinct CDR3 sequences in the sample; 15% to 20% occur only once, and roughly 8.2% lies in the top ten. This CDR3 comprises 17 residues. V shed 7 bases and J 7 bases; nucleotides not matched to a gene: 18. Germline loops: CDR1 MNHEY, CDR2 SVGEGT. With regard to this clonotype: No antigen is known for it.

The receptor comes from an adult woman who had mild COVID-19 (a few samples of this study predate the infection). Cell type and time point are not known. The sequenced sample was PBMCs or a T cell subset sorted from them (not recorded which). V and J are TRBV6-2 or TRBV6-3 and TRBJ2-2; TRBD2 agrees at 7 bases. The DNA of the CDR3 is TGTGCCAGCACAAAGGAGGGCCTCGCGGGAGTGTACGGGGAGCTGTTTTTT. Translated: CASTKEGLAGVYGELFF.